This TCR beta chain was observed in a study of monozygotic twins with inflammatory bowel disease. A remark on this clonotype: Its target is not known.

Overall study results and limits: Reduced clonotype sharing with other individuals was observed in IBD patients relative to healthy twins, especially with disease activity.

RNA in its total form was extracted from whole blood, and T cells were not sorted. The CDR3 has 15 residues. Germline V gene lookup returns CDR1 DFQATT and CDR2 SNEGSKA (reference sequence). Each of the TCR libraries took 3,000 to 4,000 ng of total RNA. TCRdb reprocessed the 5' RACE reads and keeps a single row for each CDR3 protein, giving no DNA. This sample's table reports 300,000 to 400,000 distinct CDR3 sequences. The chain recombines TRBV20-1 with TRBJ1-2; TCRdb outputs TRBD1, but without DNA this stays unchecked. Source material: blood. This TCR derives from a human donor with ulcerative colitis or Crohn's disease, or a healthy co-twin of an affected twin (not recorded which). CDR3 residues: CSARPSGQFNYGYTF.